Included here is one T cell receptor beta chain sequence, with context. The antigen is undetermined. Whether given at about 4 or about 12 weeks, second doses were pooled. The entry originates in a study of T cell responses to AZD1222 COVID-19 vaccine. V lost 4 bases, J lost 2 bases, and 18 bases lay in between. The germline V gene has CDR1 LGHNA and CDR2 YSLEER. The CDR3 is made up of 18 amino acids. Here immunoSEQ multiplex PCR was the method, and the copy in TCRdb shows in-frame clones only, minus some. In the table there are roughly 160,000 clones, approximately 88% of which are singletons. Findings of the study overall: Unmutated variant regions are reportedly targeted by nearly half of spike-specific TCRs. Only a handful of AZD1222 recipients, about six in all, had baseline seropositivity.

This rearrangement joins TRBV4-3 to TRBJ1-6, with unresolved D. Here the sequenced sample was peripheral blood, taken 28 days after the second AZD1222 dose. This TCR was recovered from an adult who received the AZD1222 COVID-19 vaccine. As DNA, the CDR3 is TGCGCCAGCAGCCCAAGGGATGACGGGTTTCCCTATAATTCACCCCTCCACTTT. As protein: CASSPRDDGFPYNSPLHF.